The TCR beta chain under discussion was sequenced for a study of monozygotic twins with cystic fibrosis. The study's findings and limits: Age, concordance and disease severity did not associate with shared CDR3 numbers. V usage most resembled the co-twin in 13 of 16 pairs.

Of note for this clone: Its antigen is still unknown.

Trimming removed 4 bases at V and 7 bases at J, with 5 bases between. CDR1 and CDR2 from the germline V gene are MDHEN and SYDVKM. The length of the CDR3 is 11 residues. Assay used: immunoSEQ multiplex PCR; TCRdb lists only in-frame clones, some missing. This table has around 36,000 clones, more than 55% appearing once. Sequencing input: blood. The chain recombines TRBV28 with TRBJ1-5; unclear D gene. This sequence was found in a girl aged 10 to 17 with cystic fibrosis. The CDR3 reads CASSSQQPQHF. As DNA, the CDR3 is TGTGCCAGCAGTTCACAGCAGCCCCAGCATTTT.